Sequencing of this T cell receptor (beta chain) was carried out in a study of post-analysis software for immune sequencing data. V lost 0 bases, J lost 9 bases, and 9 bases lay in between. CDR1 and CDR2 (germline): SQVTM, ANQGSEA. There are 12 residues in the CDR3. Every TCR beta cDNA library bore unique molecular identifiers. TCRdb recomputed calls from the PCR reads with MiXCR, one row per CDR3 protein. The sample holds roughly 650,000 distinct CDR3 sequences; 55% to 60% are singletons and the top ten take around 11%. As for this clonotype: Antigen specificity is unknown.

Study outcomes and limitations: With F measure, samples from one preparation batch clustered together strongly. Controls had lower frequencies than patients of 4 or 5 TRBV segments, which included TRBV5-6, TRBV5-1 and TRBV20-1. Patients with multiple sclerosis recorded significantly lower normalized Chao1 diversity than controls, the study found.

This chain links TRBV29-1 with TRBJ2-1, with a tentative D call TRBD2 (5 bases). The sample consisted of blood. The clonotype originates from a girl aged 2 to 9 with multiple sclerosis. CDR3 loop: CSVEDREFEQFF. The CDR3 DNA is TGCAGCGTTGAAGATAGGGAGTTTGAGCAGTTCTTC.